This entry lists 4 T cell receptor beta chains sequenced from one sample in a study of T-cell memory formation after mild COVID-19. MiXCR was run by TCRdb on the 5' RACE reads, yielding one entry per CDR3 protein. The sample shows some 490,000 distinct CDR3 sequences, around a sixth of them seen only once. Sequencing was done on a sample of PBMCs or a T cell subset sorted from them (not recorded which). The source is an adult woman who had mild COVID-19 (a few samples of this study predate the infection). Cell type and time point are not known.

The sample holds a few counts of this clonotype. The chain has TRBV7-9 and TRBJ1-5; D is possibly TRBD1 (6 bases). Per germline, CDR1 SEHNR and CDR2 FQNEAQ (reference sequence). The V gene lost 3 bases and the J gene lost 0 bases, with 15 bases spanning the gap. This CDR3 is 17 amino acids long. CDR3 region: CASSFPRDIHSNQPQHF. The CDR3 nucleotides are TGTGCCAGCAGCTTTCCGCGGGACATACATAGCAATCAGCCCCAGCATTTT.

In nucleotides, the CDR3 is TGTGCCAGCAGTGGACAGGGGATAGAGACCCAGTACTTC. Translating it yields CASSGQGIETQYF. The chain carries TRBV2 and TRBJ2-5; 8 nucleotides align to TRBD1. V was pared by 4 bases and J by 4 bases, with 2 bases of the junction left unmatched. This CDR3 has 13 residues. CDR1 and CDR2 from the germline V gene are SNHLY and FYNNEI. The full variable domain, rest sourced from reference TRBV2 and TRBJ2-5, is EPEVTQTPSHQVTQMGQEVILRCVPISNHLYFYWYRQILGQKVEFLVSFYNNEISEKSEIFDDQFSVERPDGSNFTLKIRSTKLEDSAMYFCASSGQGIETQYFGPGTRLLVL.

The chain joins TRBV20-1 to TRBJ1-1; TRBD1 might be the D (5 bases). Germline CDR1 is DFQATT and CDR2 is SNEGSKA (reference sequence). The CDR3 runs 15 residues. Trimming removed 0 bases at V and 4 bases at J, with 15 bases between. The CDR3 bases are TGCAGTGCTAGAGATAATCCAGGGAGTATCACTGAAGCTTTCTTT. This gives the protein CSARDNPGSITEAFF.

V and J are TRBV24-1 and TRBJ2-5, with 8 bases that match TRBD1. This CDR3 has 16 amino acids. After removal of 5 bases from V and 1 base from J, the junction contained 8 bases not matched to a gene. Germline V CDR1 and CDR2: KGHDR, SFDVKD. DNA of the CDR3: TGTGCCACCAGTGGGTCCGACAGGGGCCCCCAAGAGACCCAGTACTTC. Protein sequence: CATSGSDRGPQETQYF.